The subject of this entry is one TCR beta chain. The sample is drawn from a study of blood T cell repertoires in COVID-19. Overall study context: Samples representing acute and convalescent COVID-19 were sourced from the United States, Italy and Spain. Sources were T cells, B-cell-depleted T cells, or PBMCs; the material itself was cDNA or gDNA.

In the study's own analysis: Using reference gene primer amplification, nucleated cell counts were estimated. Assay used: immunoSEQ multiplex PCR; TCRdb lists only in-frame clones, some missing. That table supplies the V and J calls and clone size; D and trimming were determined from the DNA. The table has tens of thousands of clones, around nine tenths seen once. The CDR3 extends over 15 amino acids. The ends lost 6 bases at V and 2 bases at J; junction bases unmatched: 8. Germline lookup yields CDR1 MNHEY and CDR2 SVGAGI. The receptor was isolated from a man between 65 and 85 years old with acute or convalescent COVID-19. This rearrangement joins TRBV6-5 to TRBJ2-7; 9 bases are shared with TRBD2. The sample comprised peripheral blood. As DNA, the CDR3 is TGTGCCAGCAGCTTGGCGGGAGGGCCTCCCTACGAGCAGTACTTC. It is translated as CASSLAGGPPYEQYF.